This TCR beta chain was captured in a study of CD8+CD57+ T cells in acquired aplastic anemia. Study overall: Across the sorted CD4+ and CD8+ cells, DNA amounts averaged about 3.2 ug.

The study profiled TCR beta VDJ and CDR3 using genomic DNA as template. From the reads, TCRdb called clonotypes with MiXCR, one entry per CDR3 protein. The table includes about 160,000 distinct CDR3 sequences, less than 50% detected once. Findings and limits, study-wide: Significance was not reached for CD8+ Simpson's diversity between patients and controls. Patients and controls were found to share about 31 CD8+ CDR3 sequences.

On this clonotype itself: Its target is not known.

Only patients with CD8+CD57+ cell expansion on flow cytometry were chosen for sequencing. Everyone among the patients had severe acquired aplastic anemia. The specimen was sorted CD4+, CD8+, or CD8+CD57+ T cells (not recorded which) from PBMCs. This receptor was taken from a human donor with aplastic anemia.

CDR3 in DNA: TGTGCCACCAGTGACCCCAGGGGCACAGATACGCAGTATTTT. It is translated as CATSDPRGTDTQYF. V and J are TRBV24-1 and TRBJ2-3; the D gene is possibly TRBD1 (5 bases). Germline CDR1 reads KGHDR; CDR2 reads SFDVKD. V was pared by 4 bases and J by 1 base, with 8 bases between. The CDR3 is 14 residues long.